This T cell receptor beta chain is drawn from a study of cytomegalovirus exposure and HLA in healthy donors. Notes on the study in general: Earlier analysis looked at TCR beta V segments, and most were productive about 87% or about 30% of the time.

On this clone itself: As yet, its antigen is unknown.

In the PCR, 60 Vbeta and 13 Jbeta primers were used. Per the authors' pipeline: Later, an analysis found 65 million to 85 million unique TCR beta chains, and 8.5 million to 14 million of these were shared. Libraries were prepared by immunoSEQ multiplex PCR; TCRdb keeps only in-frame clonotypes and omits some of them. The V and J calls and clone size were taken over from that table, and D and trimming were inferred from the DNA. The sample lists under 150,000 clones, over 65% occurring once. This CDR3 has 14 amino acids. Germline V lookup: CDR1 MNHEY, CDR2 SMNVEV (reference sequence). Trimming took 2 bases from V and 2 from J, leaving 10 bases between them.

The sequence came from a man aged 35 to 55 in good health and CMV-seronegative. The sample consisted of PBMCs. This chain joins TRBV27 and TRBJ2-7; D is perhaps TRBD1 (5 bases). CDR3: CASSLKGQAYEQYF. The DNA for the CDR3 is TGTGCCAGCAGTTTAAAGGGGCAGGCCTACGAGCAGTACTTC.